The following is a T cell receptor (beta chain) sequence with its context. This record belongs to a study of blood T cell repertoires in COVID-19. The authors' processing: Reference gene primer amplification gave nucleated cell count estimates. Libraries were prepared by immunoSEQ multiplex PCR; TCRdb keeps only in-frame clonotypes and omits some of them. Clonal size and the V and J genes are those of that table, whereas D and trimming came from the DNA. Among 100,000 to 150,000 clones listed, 79% were seen once. Germline CDR1 reads PRHDT; CDR2 reads FYEKMQ (reference sequence). The V gene lost 3 bases and the J gene lost 4 bases, with 15 bases spanning the gap. The CDR3 is made up of 16 amino acids.

The genes are TRBV13 and TRBJ1-4; no clear D gene. The sequencing sample was made of peripheral blood. This TCR was sampled from a man between 40 and 49 years old with active or convalescent COVID-19. The CDR3 loop reads CASSFRRRMINEKLFF. Here the CDR3 DNA reads TGTGCCAGCAGCTTTAGACGGCGGATGATTAATGAAAAACTGTTTTTT.